This T cell receptor beta chain is from a study of cytomegalovirus exposure and HLA in healthy donors. 60 Vbeta and 13 Jbeta primers were used in PCR. Some clones are missing from TCRdb's copy, which holds only in-frame ones; the method was immunoSEQ multiplex PCR. The table has 55,000 to 75,000 clones, approximately 77% seen once. Study-level findings and limits: The authors assumed roughly uniform sequencing depth across donors for presence/absence analyses.

This clone has only a few counts. The antigen is not known. The clonotype was recovered from a woman aged 25 to 39 in good health and CMV-seropositive. Source material: PBMCs.

The CDR3 region has the DNA TGCGCCAGCAGAGCAGCGATAGTCGGCACTGAAGCTTTCTTT. Translated: CASRAAIVGTEAFF. The chain has TRBV5-1 and TRBJ1-1; no clear D gene. The CDR3 is 14 amino acids. V was shortened by 5 bases and J by 4 bases, with 15 bases between the two germline ends. The germline V gene has CDR1 SGHRS and CDR2 YFSETQ.